This T cell receptor beta chain is drawn from a study of early T cells in non-severe SARS-CoV-2 infection. The wider study: The study sequenced bulk RNA from unsorted whole blood, with chains unpaired. Study-level results: CD4 and private specificities were missed by VDJdb matching, which favored anti-spike CD8 responses.

This clonotype was detected many times. Its antigen is still unknown. This CDR3 spans 19 amino acids. Germline V gene data show CDR1 as MNHEY and CDR2 as SVGEGT. Trimming took 6 bases from V and 0 from J; bases not matched to a gene: 15. Separate cDNA molecules each had unique molecular identifiers attached to them. TCRdb reprocessed the 5' RACE reads with MiXCR, giving one entry per CDR3 protein. The table records about 110,000 distinct CDR3 sequences, roughly 12% of them present only once. Sequences were derived from whole blood, sampled at baseline. This clonotype originated in an adult who was a healthcare worker with PCR-confirmed SARS-CoV-2 infection or an uninfected control (not recorded which). V is TRBV6-2 or TRBV6-3 and J is TRBJ1-5; 9 bases agree with TRBD1. Here the CDR3 DNA reads TGTGCCAGCAGCCGAGAACATAGGACAGGGGATTATAGCAATCAGCCCCAGCATTTT. Amino acid sequence: CASSREHRTGDYSNQPQHF.